This TCR beta chain was identified in a study of human T cells and chemical hapten exposure. Study information: Enrolled patients were predominantly female and had alopecia areata, totalis or universalis.

One entry per CDR3 protein results from TCRdb running MiXCR on the RACE reads. The table lists over 300,000 distinct CDR3 sequences, 5% to 6.5% of them singletons. This clonotype was counted between two and nine times. The time point is: pre-sensitization, week 0. Indicated treatment: therapeutic diphenylcyclopropenone sensitization with weekly scalp DPC. RNA extraction used unfractionated whole blood as the source of total RNA. The CDR3 runs 14 residues. Between the trimmed V and J ends, which lost 10 bases and 4 bases, there was a span of 20 bases. Germline V gene data show CDR1 as SGDLS and CDR2 as YYNGEE.

The source is a woman between 45 and 65 years old with alopecia areata. Some clones in this sample may be carry-over from other donors' samples. The chain employs TRBV9 and TRBJ1-2; D perhaps matches TRBD1 (5 bases). The sequences come from whole blood, collected in connection with sensitization to the hapten diphenylcyclopropenone (DPC). The CDR3 sequence: CASTRVVGAYGYTF. The CDR3 DNA is TGTGCCTCGACGCGGGTGGTAGGGGCCTATGGCTACACCTTC.